The TCR beta chain described here comes from a study of CD8+CD57+ T cells in acquired aplastic anemia. Genomic DNA was employed as the template in profiling TCR beta VDJ and CDR3. One entry per CDR3 protein results from TCRdb running MiXCR on the reads. This table holds about 220,000 distinct CDR3 sequences, about 37% found once. Notes on this clonotype: As yet, its antigen is unknown.

Findings of the study overall: Significant differences in CD8+ Simpson's diversity were not observed between patients and controls. Some 29 shared CD8+ CDR3s appeared highly expressed within patients' immunodominant clones.

CDR3 length equals 15 residues. Germline CDR1 MGHDK, CDR2 SYGVNS. V lost 3 bases and J lost 8, with 16 bases in between. The sequence derives from a human donor in good health, serving as a control. The rearrangement links TRBV25-1 to TRBJ1-4; no clear D. Sequenced material: sorted CD4+, CD8+, or CD8+CD57+ T cells (not recorded which) from PBMCs. The DNA for the CDR3 is TGTGCCAGCAGTGATCTTCGCCCCCATGGGGAAAAACTGTTTTTT. It is translated as CASSDLRPHGEKLFF.